This paragraph covers one TCR beta chain sequence. Followed longitudinally, the Seattle patients had been enrolled during active infection. The CDR3 spans 15 residues. Germline trimming cut 8 bases from V and 6 bases from J; bases unmatched to any gene: 7. CDR1 and CDR2 from the germline V gene are KGHDR and SFDVKD. This entry comes from a study of blood T cell repertoires in COVID-19. As for the study in general: Specimens from acute and convalescent COVID-19 originated in the United States, Italy and Spain. Sources were T cells, B-cell-depleted T cells, or PBMCs; the material itself was cDNA or gDNA.

Per the study methods: How many nucleated cells were present was estimated from reference gene primer amplification. Sequencing used immunoSEQ multiplex PCR; TCRdb keeps in-frame clones, though not all of them. V, J and clone size are taken as reported in that table, and D and trimming were inferred from the DNA itself. The repertoire includes about 180,000 clones, over 80% of them detected once, and approximately 8% sits in the top ten. This TCR was recovered from a woman in her 70s with COVID-19, enrolled during active disease. Sequencing input: peripheral blood. This rearrangement joins TRBV24-1 to TRBJ2-1; 12 bases line up with TRBD2. CDR3 loop: CATNPTSGRANEQFF. Written as DNA, the CDR3 is TGTGCCACCAATCCGACTAGCGGGAGAGCCAATGAGCAGTTCTTC.